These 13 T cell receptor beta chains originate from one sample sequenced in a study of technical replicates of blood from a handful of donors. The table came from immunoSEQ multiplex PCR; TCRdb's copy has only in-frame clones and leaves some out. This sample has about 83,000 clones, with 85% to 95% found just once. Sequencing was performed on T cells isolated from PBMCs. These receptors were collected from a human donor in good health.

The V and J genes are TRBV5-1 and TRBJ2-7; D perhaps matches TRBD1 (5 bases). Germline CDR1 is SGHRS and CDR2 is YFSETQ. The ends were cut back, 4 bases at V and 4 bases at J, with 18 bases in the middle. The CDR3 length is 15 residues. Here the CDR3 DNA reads TGCGCCAGCAGCAGGGAACCCCTGGGGCGGTACGAGCAGTACTTC. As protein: CASSREPLGRYEQYF. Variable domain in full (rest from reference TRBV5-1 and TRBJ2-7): KAGVTQTPRYLIKTRGQQVTLSCSPISGHRSVSWYQQTPGQGLQFLFEYFSETQRNKGNFPGRFSGRQFSNSRSEMNVSTLELGDSALYLCASSREPLGRYEQYFGPGTRLTVT.

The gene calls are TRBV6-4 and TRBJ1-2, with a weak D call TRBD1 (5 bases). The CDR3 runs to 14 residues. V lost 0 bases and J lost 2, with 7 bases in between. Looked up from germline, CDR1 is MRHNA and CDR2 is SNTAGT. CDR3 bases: TGTGCCAGCAGTGACTCCGGGGGGAACTATGGCTACACCTTC. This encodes CASSDSGGNYGYTF.

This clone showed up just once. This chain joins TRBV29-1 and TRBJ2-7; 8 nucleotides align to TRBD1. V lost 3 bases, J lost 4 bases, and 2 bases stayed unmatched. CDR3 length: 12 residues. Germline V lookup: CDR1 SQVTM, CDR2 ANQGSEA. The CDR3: CSVEDRVYEQYF. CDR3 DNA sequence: TGCAGCGTTGAGGACAGGGTGTACGAGCAGTACTTC.

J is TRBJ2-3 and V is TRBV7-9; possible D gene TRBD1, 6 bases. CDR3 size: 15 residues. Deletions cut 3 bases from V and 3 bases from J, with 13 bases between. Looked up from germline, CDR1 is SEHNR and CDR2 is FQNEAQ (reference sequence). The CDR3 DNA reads TGTGCCAGCAGCTTGACAGGAGGTGGTACAGATACGCAGTATTTT. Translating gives CASSLTGGGTDTQYF.

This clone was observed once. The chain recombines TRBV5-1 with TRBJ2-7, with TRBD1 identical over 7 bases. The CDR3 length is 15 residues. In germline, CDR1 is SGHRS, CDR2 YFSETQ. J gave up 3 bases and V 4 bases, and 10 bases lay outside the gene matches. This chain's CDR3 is CASSPGETGYYEQYF. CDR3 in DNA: TGCGCCAGCAGCCCAGGGGAGACAGGGTACTACGAGCAGTACTTC. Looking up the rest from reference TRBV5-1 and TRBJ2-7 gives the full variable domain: KAGVTQTPRYLIKTRGQQVTLSCSPISGHRSVSWYQQTPGQGLQFLFEYFSETQRNKGNFPGRFSGRQFSNSRSEMNVSTLELGDSALYLCASSPGETGYYEQYFGPGTRLTVT.

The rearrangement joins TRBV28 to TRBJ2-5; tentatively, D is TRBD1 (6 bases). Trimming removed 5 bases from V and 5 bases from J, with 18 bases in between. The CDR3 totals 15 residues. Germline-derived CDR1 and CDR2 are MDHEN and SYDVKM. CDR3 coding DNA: TGTGCCAGCAGTAGCAGACAGGCTCCGGGGGAGACCCAGTACTTC. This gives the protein CASSSRQAPGETQYF.

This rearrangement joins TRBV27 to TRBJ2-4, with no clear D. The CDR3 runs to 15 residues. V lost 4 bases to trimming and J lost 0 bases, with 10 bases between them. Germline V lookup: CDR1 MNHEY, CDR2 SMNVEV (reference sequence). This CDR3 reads CASSSSPLAKNIQYF. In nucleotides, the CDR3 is TGTGCCAGCAGTTCAAGCCCGCTAGCCAAAAACATTCAGTACTTC.

The CDR3 DNA is TGCGCCAGCAGTCAACCTACCCTAGCGTTCTCCTACAATGAGCAGTTCTTC. It translates to CASSQPTLAFSYNEQFF. V gene TRBV23-1 combines with J gene TRBJ2-1; perhaps TRBD2 as D (6 bases). TRBV23-1 carries the ORF label, with uncertain function. The CDR3 runs 17 residues. Trimming took 2 bases from V and 0 from J, leaving 14 bases between them.

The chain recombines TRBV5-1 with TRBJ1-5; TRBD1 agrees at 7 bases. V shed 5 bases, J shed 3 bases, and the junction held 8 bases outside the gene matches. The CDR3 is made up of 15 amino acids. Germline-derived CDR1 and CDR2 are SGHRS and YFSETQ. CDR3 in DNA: TGCGCCAGCAGTCAGACAGGGAAATACAATCAGCCCCAGCATTTT. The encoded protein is CASSQTGKYNQPQHF.

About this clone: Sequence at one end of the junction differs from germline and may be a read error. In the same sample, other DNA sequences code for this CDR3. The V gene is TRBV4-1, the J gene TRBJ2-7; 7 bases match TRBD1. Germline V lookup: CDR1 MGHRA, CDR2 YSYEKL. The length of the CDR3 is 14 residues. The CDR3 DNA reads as TGCGCCAGCAGTCAAGGGGACAGTTCATATGAGCAGTACTTC. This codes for CASSQGDSSYEQYF.

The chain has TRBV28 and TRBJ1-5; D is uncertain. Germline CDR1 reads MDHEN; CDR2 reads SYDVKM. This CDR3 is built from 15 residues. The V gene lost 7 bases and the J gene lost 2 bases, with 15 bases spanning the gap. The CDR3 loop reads CASIEGGGGNQPQHF. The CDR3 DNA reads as TGTGCCAGCATAGAGGGCGGTGGAGGCAATCAGCCCCAGCATTTT. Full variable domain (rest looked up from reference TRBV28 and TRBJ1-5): DVKVTQSSRYLVKRTGEKVFLECVQDMDHENMFWYRQDPGLGLRLIYFSYDVKMKEKGDIPEGYSVSREKKERFSLILESASTNQTSMYLCASIEGGGGNQPQHFGDGTRLSIL.

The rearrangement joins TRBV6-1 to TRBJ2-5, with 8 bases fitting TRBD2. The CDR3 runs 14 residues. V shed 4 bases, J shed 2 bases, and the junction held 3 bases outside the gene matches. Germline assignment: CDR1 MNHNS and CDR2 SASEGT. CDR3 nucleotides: TGTGCCAGCAGTGGAGTAGCGGGACAAGAGACCCAGTACTTC. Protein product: CASSGVAGQETQYF.

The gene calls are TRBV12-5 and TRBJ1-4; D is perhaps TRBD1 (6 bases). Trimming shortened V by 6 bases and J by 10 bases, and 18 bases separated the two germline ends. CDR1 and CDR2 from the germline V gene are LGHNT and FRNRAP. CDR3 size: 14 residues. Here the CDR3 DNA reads TGTGCTAGTGGCACCTCGGGGGGGGCTGCAAAACTGTTTTTT. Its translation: CASGTSGGAAKLFF.